The clone carrying this T cell receptor (beta chain) appeared once. The antigen is unknown. This record belongs to a study of identical twins. TCRdb re-analysed the 5' RACE reads in MiXCR, keeping a single row per CDR3 protein. This sample has some 1,600,000 distinct CDR3 sequences, with roughly 35% found just once. With V trimmed by 6 bases and J by 2 bases, 4 bases remained unmatched. This CDR3 has 14 residues. Germline CDR1 MDHEN, CDR2 SYDVKM. Study conclusions and caveats: The models gave estimates that fell short of the out-of-frame TCR alpha sharing seen in monozygotic twins. Beta out-of-frame twin sharing showed a weaker excess. Rather than following the same donors, the conclusions depended on cross-sectional statistical analysis. Where out-of-frame alpha sequences were twin-shared, they showed excess low generation probability.

Sequenced sample: cord blood. This TCR was recovered from a newborn girl in good health. This chain uses TRBV28 with TRBJ1-3, with 7 nucleotides matching TRBD1. The CDR3 DNA is TGTGCCAGCAGCGCGACAGGGACTGGAAACACCATATATTTT. Its protein is CASSATGTGNTIYF.